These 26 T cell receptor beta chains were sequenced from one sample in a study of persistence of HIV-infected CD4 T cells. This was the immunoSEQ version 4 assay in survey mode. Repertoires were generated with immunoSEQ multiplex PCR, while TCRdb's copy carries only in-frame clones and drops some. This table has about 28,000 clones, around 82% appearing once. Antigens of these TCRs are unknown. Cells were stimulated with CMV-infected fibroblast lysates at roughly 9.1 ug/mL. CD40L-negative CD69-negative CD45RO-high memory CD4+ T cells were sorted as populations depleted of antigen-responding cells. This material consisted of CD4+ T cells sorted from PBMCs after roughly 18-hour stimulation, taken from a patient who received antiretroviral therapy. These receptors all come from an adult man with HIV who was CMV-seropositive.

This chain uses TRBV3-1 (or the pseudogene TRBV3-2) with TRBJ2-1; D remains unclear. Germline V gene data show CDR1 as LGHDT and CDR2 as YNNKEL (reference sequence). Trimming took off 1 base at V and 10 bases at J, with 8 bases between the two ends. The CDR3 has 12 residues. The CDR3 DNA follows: TGTGCCAGCAGCCAAGCCGTCAGGGAGCAGTTCTTC. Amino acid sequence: CASSQAVREQFF.

Here the CDR3 reads CASSPLRSLAGNTGELFF. The CDR3 DNA follows: TGTGCCAGCAGCCCCCTCAGGTCTCTAGCGGGGAACACCGGGGAGCTGTTTTTT. The rearrangement joins TRBV3-1 (or the pseudogene TRBV3-2) to TRBJ2-2, with 8 bases identical to TRBD2. The CDR3 length is 18 residues. Trimming at V came to 4 bases and at J to 1 base, leaving 11 bases not matched to a gene. Germline CDR1 LGHDT, CDR2 YNNKEL (reference sequence).

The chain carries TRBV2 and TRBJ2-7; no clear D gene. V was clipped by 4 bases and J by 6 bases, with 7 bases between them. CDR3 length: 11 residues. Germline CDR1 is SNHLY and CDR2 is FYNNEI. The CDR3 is CASSGYTEQYF. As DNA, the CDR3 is TGTGCCAGCAGTGGATACACCGAGCAGTACTTC.

Here the CDR3 reads CASSYLLGNTEAFF. The CDR3 region has the DNA TGTGCCAGCAGTTATCTTTTGGGGAACACTGAAGCTTTCTTT. V and J are TRBV6-5 and TRBJ1-1; no firm D call. This CDR3 contains 14 residues. Between the trimmed V and J ends, which lost 3 bases and 1 base, there was a span of 9 bases. Germline V gene sequence: CDR1 MNHEY, CDR2 SVGAGI.

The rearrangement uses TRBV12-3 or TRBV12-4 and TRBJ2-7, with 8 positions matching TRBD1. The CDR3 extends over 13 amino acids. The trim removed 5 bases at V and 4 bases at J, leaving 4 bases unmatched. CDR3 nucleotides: TGTGCCAGCAGTGTACGACAGGGGTACGAGCAGTACTTC. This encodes CASSVRQGYEQYF.

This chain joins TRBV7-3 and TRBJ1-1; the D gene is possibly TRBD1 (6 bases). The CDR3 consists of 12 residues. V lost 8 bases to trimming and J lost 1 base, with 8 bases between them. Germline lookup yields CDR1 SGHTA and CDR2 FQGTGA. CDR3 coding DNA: TGTGCCAGCGGACAGAAGAACACTGAAGCTTTCTTT. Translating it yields CASGQKNTEAFF. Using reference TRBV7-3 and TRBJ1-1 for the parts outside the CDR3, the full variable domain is GAGVSQTPSNKVTEKGKYVELRCDPISGHTALYWYRQSLGQGPEFLIYFQGTGAADDSGLPNDRFFAVRPEGSVSTLKIQRTERGDSAVYLCASGQKNTEAFFGQGTRLTVV.

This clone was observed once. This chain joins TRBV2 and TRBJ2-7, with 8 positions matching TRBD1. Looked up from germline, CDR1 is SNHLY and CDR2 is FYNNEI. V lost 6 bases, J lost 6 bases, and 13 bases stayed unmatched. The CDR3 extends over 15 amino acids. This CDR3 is CASSGPRQGAVEQYF. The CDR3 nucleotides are TGTGCCAGCAGCGGCCCCAGGCAGGGGGCTGTCGAGCAGTACTTC. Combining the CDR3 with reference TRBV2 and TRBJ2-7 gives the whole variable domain EPEVTQTPSHQVTQMGQEVILRCVPISNHLYFYWYRQILGQKVEFLVSFYNNEISEKSEIFDDQFSVERPDGSNFTLKIRSTKLEDSAMYFCASSGPRQGAVEQYFGPGTRLTVT.

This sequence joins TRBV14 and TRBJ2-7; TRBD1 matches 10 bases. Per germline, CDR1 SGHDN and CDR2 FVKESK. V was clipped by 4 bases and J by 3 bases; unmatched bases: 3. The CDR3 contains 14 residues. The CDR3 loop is CASSRRTGGYEQYF. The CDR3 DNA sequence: TGTGCCAGCAGCCGTCGGACAGGGGGCTACGAGCAGTACTTC.

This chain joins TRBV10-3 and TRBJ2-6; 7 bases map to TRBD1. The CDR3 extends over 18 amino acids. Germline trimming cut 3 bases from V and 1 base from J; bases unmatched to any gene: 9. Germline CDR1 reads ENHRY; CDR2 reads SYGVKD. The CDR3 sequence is CAISDPGQKGSGANVLTF. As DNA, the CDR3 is TGTGCCATCAGTGATCCGGGACAGAAAGGATCTGGGGCCAACGTCCTGACTTTC.

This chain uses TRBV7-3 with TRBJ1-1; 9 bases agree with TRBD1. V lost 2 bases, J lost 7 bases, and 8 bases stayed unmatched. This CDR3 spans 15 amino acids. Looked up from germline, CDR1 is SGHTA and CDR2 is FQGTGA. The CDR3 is CASSLSGGTGLEAFF. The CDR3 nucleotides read TGTGCCAGCAGCTTATCAGGGGGGACAGGGCTTGAAGCTTTCTTT.

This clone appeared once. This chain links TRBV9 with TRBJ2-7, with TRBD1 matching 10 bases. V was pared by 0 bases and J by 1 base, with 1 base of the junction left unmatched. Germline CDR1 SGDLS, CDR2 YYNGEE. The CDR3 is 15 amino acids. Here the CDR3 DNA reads TGTGCCAGCAGCGTAGGACAGGGGGCGTCCTACGAGCAGTACTTC. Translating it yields CASSVGQGASYEQYF.

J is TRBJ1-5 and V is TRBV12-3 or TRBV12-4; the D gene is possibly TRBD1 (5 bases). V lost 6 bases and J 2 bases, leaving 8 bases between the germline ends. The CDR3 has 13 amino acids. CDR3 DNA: TGTGCCAGCAGAAGGGACGGCAATCAGCCCCAGCATTTT. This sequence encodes CASRRDGNQPQHF.

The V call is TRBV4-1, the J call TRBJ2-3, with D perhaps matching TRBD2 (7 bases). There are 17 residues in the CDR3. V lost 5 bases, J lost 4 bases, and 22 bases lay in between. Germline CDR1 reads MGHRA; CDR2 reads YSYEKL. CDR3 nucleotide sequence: TGCGCCAGCAGCGGAAGTTTGTTGGGGGGGCTTCCAGATACGCAGTATTTT. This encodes CASSGSLLGGLPDTQYF.

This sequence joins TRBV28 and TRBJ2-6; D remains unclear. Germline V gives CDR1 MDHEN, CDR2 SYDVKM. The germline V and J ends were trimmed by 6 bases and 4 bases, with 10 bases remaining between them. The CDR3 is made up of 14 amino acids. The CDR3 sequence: CASSLWVGANVLTF. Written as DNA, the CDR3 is TGTGCCAGCAGCCTCTGGGTCGGGGCCAACGTCCTGACTTTC.

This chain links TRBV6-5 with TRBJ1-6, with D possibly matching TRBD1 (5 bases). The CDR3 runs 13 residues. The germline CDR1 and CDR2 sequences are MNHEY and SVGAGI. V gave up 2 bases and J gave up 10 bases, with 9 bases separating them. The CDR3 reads CASSYQQGSPLHF. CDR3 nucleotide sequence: TGTGCCAGCAGTTACCAGCAGGGATCACCCCTCCACTTT.

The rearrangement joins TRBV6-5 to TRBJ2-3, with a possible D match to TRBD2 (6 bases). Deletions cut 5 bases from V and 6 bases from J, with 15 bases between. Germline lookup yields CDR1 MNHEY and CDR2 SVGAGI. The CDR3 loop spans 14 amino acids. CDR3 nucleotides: TGTGCCAGCAGTCCGGGACTCAGTGTGGATACGCAGTATTTT. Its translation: CASSPGLSVDTQYF.

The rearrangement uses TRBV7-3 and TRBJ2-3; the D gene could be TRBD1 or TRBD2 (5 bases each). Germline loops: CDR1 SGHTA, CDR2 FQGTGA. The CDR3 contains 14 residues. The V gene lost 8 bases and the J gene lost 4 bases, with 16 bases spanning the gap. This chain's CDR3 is CASSRDPQSDTQYF. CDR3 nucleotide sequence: TGTGCCAGCTCCCGGGACCCCCAATCAGATACGCAGTATTTT.

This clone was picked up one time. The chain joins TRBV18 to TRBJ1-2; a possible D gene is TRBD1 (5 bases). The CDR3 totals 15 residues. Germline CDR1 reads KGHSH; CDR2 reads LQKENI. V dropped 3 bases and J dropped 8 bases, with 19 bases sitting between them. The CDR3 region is CASSPREVTWFGYTF. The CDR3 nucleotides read TGTGCCAGCTCACCCAGGGAAGTTACCTGGTTCGGCTACACCTTC.

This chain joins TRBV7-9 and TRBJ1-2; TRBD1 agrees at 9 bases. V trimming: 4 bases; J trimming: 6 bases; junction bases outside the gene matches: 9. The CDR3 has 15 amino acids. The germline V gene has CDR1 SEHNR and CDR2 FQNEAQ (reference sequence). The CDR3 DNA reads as TGTGCCAGCAGCTCTCCGGCGGACAGGGGCAATGGCTACACCTTC. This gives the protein CASSSPADRGNGYTF.

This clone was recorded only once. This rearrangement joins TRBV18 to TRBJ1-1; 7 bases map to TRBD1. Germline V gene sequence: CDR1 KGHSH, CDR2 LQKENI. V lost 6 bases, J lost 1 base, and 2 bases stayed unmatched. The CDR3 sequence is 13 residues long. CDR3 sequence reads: CASSGQTNTEAFF. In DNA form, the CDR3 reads TGTGCCAGCTCGGGACAGACGAACACTGAAGCTTTCTTT.

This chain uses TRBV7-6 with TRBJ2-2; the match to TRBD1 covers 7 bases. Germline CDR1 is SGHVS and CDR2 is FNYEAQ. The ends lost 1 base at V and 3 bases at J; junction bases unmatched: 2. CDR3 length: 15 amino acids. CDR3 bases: TGTGCCAGCAGCTTAGGACAGGGTTACACCGGGGAGCTGTTTTTT. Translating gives CASSLGQGYTGELFF.

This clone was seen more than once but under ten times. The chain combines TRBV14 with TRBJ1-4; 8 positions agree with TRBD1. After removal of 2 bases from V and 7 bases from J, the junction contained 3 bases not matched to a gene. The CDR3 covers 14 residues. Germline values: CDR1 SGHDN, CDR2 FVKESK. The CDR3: CASSQYRGSEKLFF. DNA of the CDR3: TGTGCCAGCAGCCAATACAGGGGGAGTGAAAAACTGTTTTTT.

DNA of the CDR3: TGTGCCAGCAGTCAAGGCCCTAGCGGGGGGGGGAATACGCAGTATTTT. Translating gives CASSQGPSGGGNTQYF. The V gene is TRBV7-7, the J gene TRBJ2-3; 12 bases align to TRBD2. The CDR3 has 16 residues. CDR1 and CDR2 from the germline V gene are SSHAT and FNYEAQ (reference sequence). V lost 6 bases, J lost 7 bases, and 11 bases stayed unmatched.

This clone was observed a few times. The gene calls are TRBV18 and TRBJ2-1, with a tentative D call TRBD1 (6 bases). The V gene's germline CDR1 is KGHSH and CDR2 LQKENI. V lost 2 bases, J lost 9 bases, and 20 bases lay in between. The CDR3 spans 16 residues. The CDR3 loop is CASSPTDQTGFGEQFF. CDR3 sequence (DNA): TGTGCCAGCTCACCAACGGATCAAACAGGGTTCGGTGAGCAGTTCTTC.

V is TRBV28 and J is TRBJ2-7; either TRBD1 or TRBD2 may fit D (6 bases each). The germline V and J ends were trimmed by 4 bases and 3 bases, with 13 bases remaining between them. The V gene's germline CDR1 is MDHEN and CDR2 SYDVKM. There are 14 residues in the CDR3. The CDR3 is CASSSGRGGYEQYF. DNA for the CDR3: TGTGCCAGCAGTTCTGGCAGGGGAGGCTACGAGCAGTACTTC.

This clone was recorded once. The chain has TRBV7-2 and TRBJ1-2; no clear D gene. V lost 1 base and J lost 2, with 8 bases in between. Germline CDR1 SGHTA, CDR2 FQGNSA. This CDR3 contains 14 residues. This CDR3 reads CASSLGPGNYGYTF. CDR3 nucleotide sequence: TGTGCCAGCAGCTTAGGACCGGGGAACTATGGCTACACCTTC.